The sample holds many counts of the clone carrying this T cell receptor (beta chain). Its target is not known. Construction of the TCR beta libraries employed iRepertoire HTBI primers in conjunction with Arm-PCR of CDR3 regions. MiXCR, applied by TCRdb to the multiplex PCR reads, yields one record per CDR3 protein. The sample lists 550,000 to 650,000 distinct CDR3 sequences, 15% to 20% occurring once. The data originate from a study of regulatory T cells in long-lasting Graves disease. The time point is: newly diagnosed GD, antithyroid drugs for less than 3 months. Following extraction of RNA from PBMCs, that RNA was used to make the TCR library. The CDR3 is made up of 16 amino acids. Germline lookup yields CDR1 DFQATT and CDR2 SNEGSKA (reference sequence). With 3 bases removed from V and 5 bases from J, the gap between germline ends came to 22 bases. Study-wide points: Among samples with persistent disease, TRBV28, TRBJ1-2 and TRBJ2-5 were favored.

These data were also filed under a second study, of T cells in Graves' hyperthyroidism and ophthalmopathy.

The specimen comprised peripheral blood mononuclear cells (PBMCs), sampled at new diagnosis, from a patient treated with antithyroid drugs. The V and J genes are TRBV20-1 and TRBJ2-5, with D possibly TRBD1 on 6 matching bases. The clonotype originates from a man aged 18 to 29 with Graves disease. The CDR3 DNA reads as TGCAGTGCTAGGACAAATAGGGGGAGAGGGCACGAGACCCAGTACTTC. Its translation is CSARTNRGRGHETQYF.